These 20 T cell receptor beta chains share one sample of origin, sequenced in a study of blood T cell repertoires in COVID-19. The data were produced by immunoSEQ multiplex PCR, yet TCRdb's version contains in-frame clones alone and is incomplete. This sample has more than 300,000 clones, with approximately 88% found just once. What was sequenced was peripheral blood. All receptors come from a woman in her twenties or thirties with COVID-19, enrolled during active disease.

This sequence joins TRBV19 and TRBJ2-2, with a weak D call TRBD1 (6 bases). The CDR3 loop spans 15 amino acids. V was pared by 7 bases and J by 6 bases, with 18 bases between. Looked up from germline, CDR1 is LNHDA and CDR2 is SQIVND (reference sequence). The CDR3 nucleotides read TGTGCCAGTAATACAGGGTCGACCGCGTCCGGGGAGCTGTTTTTT. Protein product: CASNTGSTASGELFF.

The V gene is TRBV9, the J gene TRBJ1-3; 7 nucleotides agree with TRBD1. CDR3 length equals 17 residues. The junction had 9 bases not matched to a gene; V was cut back by 3 bases and J by 0 bases. Germline assignment: CDR1 SGDLS and CDR2 YYNGEE. CDR3 region: CASSETGTDYSGNTIYF. CDR3 nucleotide sequence: TGTGCCAGCAGCGAAACAGGGACAGATTACTCTGGAAACACCATATATTTT.

This rearrangement joins TRBV3-1 (or the pseudogene TRBV3-2) to TRBJ2-3; TRBD2 is a possible D gene (5 bases). Germline V gene data show CDR1 as LGHDT and CDR2 as YNNKEL (reference sequence). V was cut by 1 base and J by 6 bases, with 23 bases left in between. This CDR3 has 18 residues. The DNA of the CDR3 is TGTGCCAGCAGCCAAGCTGGGTTGTCGGACTCCCGGCGGGATACGCAGTATTTT. This encodes CASSQAGLSDSRRDTQYF.

The chain has TRBV5-1 and TRBJ2-1; 7 bases map to TRBD1. Unmatched junction bases numbered 2, after V lost 3 bases and J lost 8 bases. The CDR3 is made up of 12 amino acids. CDR1 SGHRS and CDR2 YFSETQ come from the germline V gene. DNA of the CDR3: TGCGCCAGCAGCTCGACAGGGTATGAGCAGTTCTTC. It is translated as CASSSTGYEQFF.

J is TRBJ2-1 and V is TRBV6-5, with 13 bases lining up with TRBD2. V lost 5 bases to trimming and J lost 7 bases; unmatched junction nucleotides: 5. This CDR3 comprises 15 residues. The V gene's germline CDR1 is MNHEY and CDR2 SVGAGI. This chain's CDR3 is CASSTTSGGINEQFF. The CDR3 DNA is TGTGCCAGCAGTACGACTAGCGGGGGGATTAATGAGCAGTTCTTC.

This chain joins TRBV28 and TRBJ2-3; 7 bases line up with TRBD1. Germline CDR1 reads MDHEN; CDR2 reads SYDVKM. This CDR3 contains 15 residues. V lost 7 bases, J lost 0 bases, and 7 bases stayed unmatched. In nucleotides, the CDR3 is TGTGCCAGCACCGACAGGGCTTTTAGCACAGATACGCAGTATTTT. This sequence encodes CASTDRAFSTDTQYF.

The chain carries TRBV14 and TRBJ2-6; maybe TRBD1 (6 bases). Per germline, CDR1 SGHDN and CDR2 FVKESK. V shed 4 bases and J shed 0 bases, with 10 bases lying between them. CDR3 length equals 16 residues. For the CDR3, the DNA is TGTGCCAGCAGCCGAGGGACATTCTCTGGGGCCAACGTCCTGACTTTC. This encodes CASSRGTFSGANVLTF.

DNA of the CDR3: TGCGCCAGCAGCTTGTCGACCGGGACAGGGGAATACGAGCAGTACTTC. Its translation is CASSLSTGTGEYEQYF. The V and J genes are TRBV5-1 and TRBJ2-7, with 10 bases matching TRBD1. The CDR3 consists of 16 residues. Trimming at V came to 1 base and at J to 4 bases, leaving 8 bases not matched to a gene. Per the germline V gene, CDR1 is SGHRS and CDR2 is YFSETQ.

V is TRBV5-5 and J is TRBJ2-2; D perhaps matches TRBD2 (5 bases). Germline V CDR1 and CDR2: SGHKS, YYEKEE (reference sequence). This CDR3 comprises 14 residues. Trimming cost V 4 bases and J 5 bases, with 12 bases left between them. The CDR3 region has the DNA TGTGCCAGCAGCCGGGGTAGGGCGACCGGGGAGCTGTTTTTT. It translates to CASSRGRATGELFF.

V and J are TRBV19 and TRBJ1-5; the match to TRBD1 covers 8 bases. This CDR3 comprises 14 residues. J gave up 0 bases and V 9 bases, and 4 bases lay outside the gene matches. Germline values: CDR1 LNHDA, CDR2 SQIVND (reference sequence). The CDR3 spells CASRDRYSNQPQHF. DNA of the CDR3: TGTGCCAGCCGGGACAGGTATAGCAATCAGCCCCAGCATTTT.

This chain's CDR3 is CASSLVEETQYF. CDR3 coding DNA: TGTGCCAGCAGCTTAGTTGAGGAGACCCAGTACTTC. The genes are TRBV11-2 and TRBJ2-5, with D uncertain. V was shortened by 1 base and J by 5 bases, with 5 bases between the two germline ends. The CDR3 runs 12 residues. Germline CDR1 reads SGHAT; CDR2 reads FQNNGV.

The chain combines TRBV7-9 with TRBJ1-1; D unresolved. Deletions cut 4 bases from V and 4 bases from J, with 10 bases between. The CDR3 loop spans 13 amino acids. From germline, CDR1 is SEHNR and CDR2 FQNEAQ (reference sequence). The CDR3 bases are TGTGCCAGCAGCTCCCGGGAGGGCACTGAAGCTTTCTTT. It encodes CASSSREGTEAFF. The complete variable domain, with remaining parts taken from reference TRBV7-9 and TRBJ1-1, reads DTGVSQNPRHKITKRGQNVTFRCDPISEHNRLYWYRQTLGQGPEFLTYFQNEAQLEKSRLLSDRFSAERPKGSFSTLEIQRTEQGDSAMYLCASSSREGTEAFFGQGTRLTVV.

This clone appeared once. J is TRBJ2-7 and V is TRBV3-1 (or the pseudogene TRBV3-2), with 7 bases aligning to TRBD1. The CDR3 totals 15 residues. The germline CDR1 and CDR2 sequences are LGHDT and YNNKEL (reference sequence). J lost 4 bases, V lost 3 bases, and 9 bases had no gene match. CDR3 loop: CASSHGTVRGYEQYF. The CDR3 DNA reads TGTGCCAGCAGCCACGGGACAGTGAGGGGATACGAGCAGTACTTC.

This clone was seen only a few times. V usage is TRBV19 and J usage is TRBJ1-2, with D possibly TRBD1 on 5 matching bases. The V end lost 8 bases, the J end lost 6 bases, and 25 bases lay between the germline ends. CDR1 is LNHDA and CDR2 is SQIVND in the germline V gene (reference sequence). The CDR3 is 16 amino acids. CDR3 in amino acids: CASVGFSYPGSHGYTF. CDR3 DNA: TGTGCCAGTGTCGGCTTTTCCTATCCAGGGTCACATGGCTACACCTTC.

The chain recombines TRBV11-2 with TRBJ1-3; D remains ambiguous. The CDR3 runs to 12 residues. Germline loops: CDR1 SGHAT, CDR2 FQNNGV. Trimming left V 3 bases short and J 4 bases short, with 4 bases between. Here the CDR3 DNA reads TGTGCCAGCAGCTTCGGGGGAAACACCATATATTTT. Protein sequence: CASSFGGNTIYF. Variable domain in full (rest from reference TRBV11-2 and TRBJ1-3): EAGVAQSPRYKIIEKRQSVAFWCNPISGHATLYWYQQILGQGPKLLIQFQNNGVVDDSQLPKDRFSAERLKGVDSTLKIQPAKLEDSAVYLCASSFGGNTIYFGEGSWLTVV.

The chain links TRBV6-6 to TRBJ1-1, with 9 positions matching TRBD1. CDR3 length: 17 amino acids. The germline CDR1 and CDR2 sequences are MNHNY and SVGAGI (reference sequence). Trimming cost V 5 bases and J 1 base; bases outside gene matches: 11. CDR3 nucleotides: TGTGCCAGCAGTCCTGGACAGGGGCGAAGACCGAACACTGAAGCTTTCTTT. It is translated as CASSPGQGRRPNTEAFF.

This chain links TRBV20-1 with TRBJ2-7, with 8 bases identical to TRBD1. The V and J ends lost 3 bases and 3 bases, in that order; junction bases with no gene match: 4. This CDR3 has 13 residues. Germline V gene data show CDR1 as DFQATT and CDR2 as SNEGSKA (reference sequence). CDR3 in DNA: TGCAGTGCTAGTGAGGACAGGGTCTACGAGCAGTACTTC. This encodes CSASEDRVYEQYF.

J is TRBJ2-7 and V is TRBV11-2, with unresolved D. This CDR3 spans 14 amino acids. V lost 2 bases and J lost 2, with 10 bases in between. Looked up from germline, CDR1 is SGHAT and CDR2 is FQNNGV. The CDR3 sequence: CASSLPGNPYEQYV. For the CDR3, the DNA is TGTGCCAGCAGCTTACCCGGTAATCCCTACGAGCAGTACGTC.

The V call is TRBV5-1, the J call TRBJ2-3, with TRBD1 as a possible D gene (6 bases). Trimming left V 4 bases short and J 5 bases short, with 14 bases between. CDR3 length: 14 residues. The germline V gene encodes CDR1 SGHRS and CDR2 YFSETQ. This CDR3 is CASSVEQGRDTQYF. As DNA, the CDR3 is TGCGCCAGCAGCGTAGAACAGGGAAGAGATACGCAGTATTTT. Drawing the rest from reference TRBV5-1 and TRBJ2-3, the complete variable domain is KAGVTQTPRYLIKTRGQQVTLSCSPISGHRSVSWYQQTPGQGLQFLFEYFSETQRNKGNFPGRFSGRQFSNSRSEMNVSTLELGDSALYLCASSVEQGRDTQYFGPGTRLTVL.

In its sample, this clone was seen once. This sequence joins TRBV29-1 and TRBJ1-1, with unresolved D. The ends were cut back, 2 bases at V and 9 bases at J, with 13 bases in the middle. The germline CDR1 and CDR2 sequences are SQVTM and ANQGSEA. This CDR3 has 12 amino acids. As DNA, the CDR3 is TGCAGCGTTGAAACTGATTTCCAAAAAGCTTTCTTT. Protein: CSVETDFQKAFF.